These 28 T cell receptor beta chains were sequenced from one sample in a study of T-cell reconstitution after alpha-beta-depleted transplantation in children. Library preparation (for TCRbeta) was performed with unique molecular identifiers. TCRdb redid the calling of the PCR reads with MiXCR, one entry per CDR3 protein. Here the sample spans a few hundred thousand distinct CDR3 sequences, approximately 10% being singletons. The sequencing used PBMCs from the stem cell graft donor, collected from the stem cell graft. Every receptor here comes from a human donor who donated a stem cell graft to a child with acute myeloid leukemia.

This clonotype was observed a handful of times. The CDR3 protein is CASRQRPESSYNEQFF. The DNA of the CDR3 is TGCGCCAGCAGACAGCGCCCGGAGAGCTCCTACAATGAGCAGTTCTTC. The chain recombines TRBV5-1 with TRBJ2-1, with D hard to call. Between the trimmed V and J ends, which lost 5 bases and 0 bases, there was a span of 15 bases. Per germline, CDR1 SGHRS and CDR2 YFSETQ. This CDR3 comprises 16 residues.

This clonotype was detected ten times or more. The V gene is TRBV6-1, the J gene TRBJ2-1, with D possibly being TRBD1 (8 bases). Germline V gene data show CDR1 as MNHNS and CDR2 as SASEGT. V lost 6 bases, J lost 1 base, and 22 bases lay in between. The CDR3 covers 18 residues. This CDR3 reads CASSSGGQVFRSYNEQFF. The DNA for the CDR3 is TGTGCCAGCAGCTCGGGGGGACAGGTATTTAGATCCTACAATGAGCAGTTCTTC.

CDR3 DNA: TGTGCCAGCAGTTATTTGCAGGGGGCAGGGGAGACCCAGTACTTC. This codes for CASSYLQGAGETQYF. The V and J genes are TRBV6-5 and TRBJ2-5; 8 bases match TRBD1. V was pared by 3 bases and J by 5 bases, with 8 bases of the junction left unmatched. The CDR3 loop spans 15 amino acids. Germline V lookup: CDR1 MNHEY, CDR2 SVGAGI.

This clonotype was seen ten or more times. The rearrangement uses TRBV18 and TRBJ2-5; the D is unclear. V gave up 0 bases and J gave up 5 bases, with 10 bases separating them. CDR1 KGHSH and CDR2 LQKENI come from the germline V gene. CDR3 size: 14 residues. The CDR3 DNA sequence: TGTGCCAGCTCACCACCAGCTAGGGCGGAGACCCAGTACTTC. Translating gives CASSPPARAETQYF.

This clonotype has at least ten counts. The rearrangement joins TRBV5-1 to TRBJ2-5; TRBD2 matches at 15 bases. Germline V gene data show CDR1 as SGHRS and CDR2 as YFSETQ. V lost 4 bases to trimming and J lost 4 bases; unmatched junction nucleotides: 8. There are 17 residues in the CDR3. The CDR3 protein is CASSAGLAGGPSETQYF. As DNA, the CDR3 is TGCGCCAGCAGCGCTGGACTAGCGGGAGGGCCTTCAGAGACCCAGTACTTC.

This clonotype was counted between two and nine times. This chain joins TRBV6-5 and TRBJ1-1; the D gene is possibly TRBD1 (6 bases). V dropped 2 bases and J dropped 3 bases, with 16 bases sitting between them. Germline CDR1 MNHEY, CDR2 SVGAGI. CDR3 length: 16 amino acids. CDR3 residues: CASSYPTTGTDTEAFF. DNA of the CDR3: TGTGCCAGCAGTTACCCCACCACAGGGACGGACACTGAAGCTTTCTTT.

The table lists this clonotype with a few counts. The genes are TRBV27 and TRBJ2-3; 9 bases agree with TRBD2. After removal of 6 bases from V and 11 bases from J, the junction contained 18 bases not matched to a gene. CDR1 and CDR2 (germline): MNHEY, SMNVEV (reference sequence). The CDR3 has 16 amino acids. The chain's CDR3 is CASRPLSSSGRNKQYF. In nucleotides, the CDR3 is TGTGCCAGCAGACCACTGTCATCCAGCGGGAGGAACAAGCAGTATTTT.

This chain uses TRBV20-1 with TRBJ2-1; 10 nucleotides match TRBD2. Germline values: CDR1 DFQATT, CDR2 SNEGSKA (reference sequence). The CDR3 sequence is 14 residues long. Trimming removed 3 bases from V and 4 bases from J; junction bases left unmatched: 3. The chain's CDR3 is CSASGTSVYNEQFF. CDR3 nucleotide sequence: TGCAGTGCTAGCGGGACTAGCGTTTACAATGAGCAGTTCTTC.

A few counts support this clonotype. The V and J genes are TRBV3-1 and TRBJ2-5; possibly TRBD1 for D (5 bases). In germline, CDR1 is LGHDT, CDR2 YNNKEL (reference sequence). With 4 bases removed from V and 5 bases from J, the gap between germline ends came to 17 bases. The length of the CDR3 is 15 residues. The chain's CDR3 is CASSPTAGYGETQYF. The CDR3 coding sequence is TGTGCCAGCAGCCCTACGGCAGGGTACGGGGAGACCCAGTACTTC.

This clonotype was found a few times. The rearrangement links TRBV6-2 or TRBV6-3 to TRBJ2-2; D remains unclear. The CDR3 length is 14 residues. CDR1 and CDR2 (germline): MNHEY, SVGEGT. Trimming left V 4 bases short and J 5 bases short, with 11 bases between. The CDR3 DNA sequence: TGTGCCAGCAGTTCCCCCCGTGCTACCGGGGAGCTGTTTTTT. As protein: CASSSPRATGELFF.

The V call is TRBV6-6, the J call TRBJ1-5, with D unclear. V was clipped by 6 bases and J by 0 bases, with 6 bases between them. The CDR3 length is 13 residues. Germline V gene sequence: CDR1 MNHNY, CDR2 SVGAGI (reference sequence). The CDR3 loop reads CASSKNSNQPQHF. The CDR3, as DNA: TGTGCCAGCAGCAAAAATAGCAATCAGCCCCAGCATTTT.

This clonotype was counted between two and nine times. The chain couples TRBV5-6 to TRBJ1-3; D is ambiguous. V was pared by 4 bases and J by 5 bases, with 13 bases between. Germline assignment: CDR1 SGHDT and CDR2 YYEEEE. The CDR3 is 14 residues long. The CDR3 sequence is CASSQLGPRNTIYF. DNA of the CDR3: TGTGCCAGCAGCCAGCTGGGCCCACGAAACACCATATATTTT.

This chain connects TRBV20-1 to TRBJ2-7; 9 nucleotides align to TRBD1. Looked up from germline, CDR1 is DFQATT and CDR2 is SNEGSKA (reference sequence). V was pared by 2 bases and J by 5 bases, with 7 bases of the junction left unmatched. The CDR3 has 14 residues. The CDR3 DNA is TGCAGTGCTAGAAGCCGGGACAGGGTCCACGAGCAGTACTTC. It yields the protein CSARSRDRVHEQYF.

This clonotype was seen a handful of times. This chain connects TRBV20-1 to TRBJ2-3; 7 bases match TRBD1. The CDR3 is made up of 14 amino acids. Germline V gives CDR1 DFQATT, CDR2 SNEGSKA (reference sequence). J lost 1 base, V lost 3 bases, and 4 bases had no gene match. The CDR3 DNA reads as TGCAGTGCTAGCGTAGGGACAGGCACAGATACGCAGTATTTT. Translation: CSASVGTGTDTQYF.

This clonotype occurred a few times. The DNA for the CDR3 is TGCAGTGCTAGAGAATTCGGGGATAATTCACCCCTCCACTTT. It yields the protein CSAREFGDNSPLHF. V usage is TRBV20-1 and J usage is TRBJ1-6; D call uncertain. The CDR3 extends over 14 amino acids. Trimming left V 0 bases short and J 5 bases short, with 8 bases between. The germline V gene encodes CDR1 DFQATT and CDR2 SNEGSKA (reference sequence).

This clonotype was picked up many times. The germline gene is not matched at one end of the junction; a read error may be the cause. DNA for the CDR3: TGCAGTGCTAGCCGGGTGAATGATCAGTTCTTC. Translated, it gives CSASRVNDQFF. The V and J genes are TRBV20-1 and TRBJ2-1; D is unclear. CDR3 length: 11 residues. CDR1 DFQATT and CDR2 SNEGSKA come from the germline V gene (reference sequence).

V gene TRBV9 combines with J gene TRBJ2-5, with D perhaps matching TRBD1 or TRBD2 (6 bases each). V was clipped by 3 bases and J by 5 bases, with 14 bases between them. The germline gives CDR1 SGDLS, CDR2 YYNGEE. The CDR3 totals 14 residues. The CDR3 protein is CASSAEGGAETQYF. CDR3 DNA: TGTGCCAGCAGCGCCGAGGGGGGCGCGGAGACCCAGTACTTC.

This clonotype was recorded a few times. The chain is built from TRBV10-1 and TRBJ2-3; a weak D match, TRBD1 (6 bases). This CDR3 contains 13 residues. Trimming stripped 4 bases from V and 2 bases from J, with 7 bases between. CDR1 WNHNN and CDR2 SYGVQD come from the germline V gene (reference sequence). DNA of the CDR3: TGCGCCAGCAGTGGGGACAACACAGATACGCAGTATTTT. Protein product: CASSGDNTDTQYF.

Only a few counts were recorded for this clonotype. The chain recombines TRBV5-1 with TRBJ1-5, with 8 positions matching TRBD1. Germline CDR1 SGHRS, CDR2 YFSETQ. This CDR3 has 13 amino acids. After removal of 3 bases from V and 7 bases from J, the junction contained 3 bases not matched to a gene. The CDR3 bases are TGCGCCAGCAGCTCGACAGGGGACCAGCCCCAGCATTTT. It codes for CASSSTGDQPQHF.

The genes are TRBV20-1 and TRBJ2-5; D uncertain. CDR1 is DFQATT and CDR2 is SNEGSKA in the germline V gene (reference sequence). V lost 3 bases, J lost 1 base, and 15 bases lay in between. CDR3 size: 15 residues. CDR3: CSASWTGFSQETQYF. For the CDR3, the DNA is TGCAGTGCTAGTTGGACCGGGTTTTCCCAAGAGACCCAGTACTTC.

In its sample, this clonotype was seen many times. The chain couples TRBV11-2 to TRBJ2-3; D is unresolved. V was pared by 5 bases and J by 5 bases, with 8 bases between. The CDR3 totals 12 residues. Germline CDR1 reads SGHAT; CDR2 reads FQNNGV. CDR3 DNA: TGTGCCAGCAGCGTATGGAGAGATACGCAGTATTTT. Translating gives CASSVWRDTQYF.

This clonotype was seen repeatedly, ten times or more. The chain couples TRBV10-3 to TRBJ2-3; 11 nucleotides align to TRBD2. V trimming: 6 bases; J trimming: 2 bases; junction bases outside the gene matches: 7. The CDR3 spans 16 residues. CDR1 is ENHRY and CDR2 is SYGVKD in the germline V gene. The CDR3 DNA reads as TGTGCCATCAGGGAGGGGACTAGCGGATCCACAGATACGCAGTATTTT. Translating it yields CAIREGTSGSTDTQYF.

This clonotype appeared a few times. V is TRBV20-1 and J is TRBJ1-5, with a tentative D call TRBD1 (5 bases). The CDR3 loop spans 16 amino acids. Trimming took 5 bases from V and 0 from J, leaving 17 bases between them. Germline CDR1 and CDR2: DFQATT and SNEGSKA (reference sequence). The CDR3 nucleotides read TGCAGTGCTTTAGTCGGGACGGATCCTAGCAATCAGCCCCAGCATTTT. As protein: CSALVGTDPSNQPQHF.

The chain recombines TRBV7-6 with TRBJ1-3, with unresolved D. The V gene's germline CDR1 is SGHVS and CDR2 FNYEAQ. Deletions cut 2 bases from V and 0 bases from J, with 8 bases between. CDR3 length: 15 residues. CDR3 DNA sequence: TGTGCCAGCAGCTTACAGGAATTCTCTGGAAACACCATATATTTT. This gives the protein CASSLQEFSGNTIYF.

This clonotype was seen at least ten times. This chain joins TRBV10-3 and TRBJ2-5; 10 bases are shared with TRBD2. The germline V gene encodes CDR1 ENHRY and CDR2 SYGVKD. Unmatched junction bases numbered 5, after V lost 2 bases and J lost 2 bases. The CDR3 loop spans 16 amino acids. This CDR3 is CAISEGLAGAQETQYF. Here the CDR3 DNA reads TGTGCCATCAGTGAGGGGCTAGCGGGGGCTCAAGAGACCCAGTACTTC.

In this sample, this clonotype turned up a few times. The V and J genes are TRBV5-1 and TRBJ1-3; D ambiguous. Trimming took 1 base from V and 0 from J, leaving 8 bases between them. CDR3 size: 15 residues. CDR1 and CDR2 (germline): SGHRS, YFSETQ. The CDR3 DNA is TGCGCCAGCAGCTTGAGGGAGAGCTCTGGAAACACCATATATTTT. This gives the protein CASSLRESSGNTIYF.

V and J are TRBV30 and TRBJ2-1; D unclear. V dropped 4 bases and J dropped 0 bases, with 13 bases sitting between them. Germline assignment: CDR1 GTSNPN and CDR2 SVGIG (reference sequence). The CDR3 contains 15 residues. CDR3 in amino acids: CAWIRGPTSYNEQFF. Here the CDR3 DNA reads TGTGCCTGGATTCGAGGACCTACCTCCTACAATGAGCAGTTCTTC.

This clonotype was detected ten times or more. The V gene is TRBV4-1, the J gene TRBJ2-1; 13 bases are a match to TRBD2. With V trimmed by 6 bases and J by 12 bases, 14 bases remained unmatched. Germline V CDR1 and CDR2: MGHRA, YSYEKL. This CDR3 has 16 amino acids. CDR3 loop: CASRTYTSGGVLRQFF. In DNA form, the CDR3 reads TGCGCCAGCAGGACCTATACTAGCGGGGGGGTGCTGAGGCAGTTCTTC.